These T cell receptor beta chains were read from a single sample in a study of cytomegalovirus exposure and HLA in healthy donors. Profiled with immunoSEQ multiplex PCR; TCRdb holds only in-frame clones, not every one. In the table there are roughly 190,000 clones, roughly nine tenths of which are singletons. The sequenced material came from PBMCs. The receptors shown here come from a boy aged 2 to 10 in good health and CMV-seronegative. CDR3s include the opening cysteine and the closing phenylalanine or tryptophan. The D gene is left open where the match is weak. Size tells how often a clone was seen (once, few, many) or the class of an expanded clone, and some rows leave it out.

V: TRBV6-5; D: -; size: -; J: TRBJ1-2; CDR3: CASSSGTYGYTF; DNA: TGTGCCAGCAGTTCAGGGACATATGGCTACACCTTC
V: TRBV4-1; D: -; size: -; J: TRBJ2-7; CDR3: CASSQDRVEGDEQYF; DNA: TGCGCCAGCAGCCAAGATAGAGTGGAAGGGGACGAGCAGTACTTC
V: TRBV2; D: TRBD2; size: -; J: TRBJ2-7; CDR3: CASTQGTSAYEQYF; DNA: TGTGCCAGCACCCAAGGGACTAGCGCCTACGAGCAGTACTTC
V: TRBV6-1; D: -; size: few; J: TRBJ1-5; CDR3: CASSEGAPNQPQHF; DNA: TGTGCCAGCAGTGAAGGGGCACCTAATCAGCCCCAGCATTTT
V: TRBV29-1; D: -; size: -; J: TRBJ1-2; CDR3: CSVEEAPNYGYTF; DNA: TGCAGCGTTGAAGAAGCCCCTAACTATGGCTACACCTTC
V: TRBV5-1; D: -; size: -; J: TRBJ2-1; CDR3: CASSDRGYNEQFF; DNA: TGCGCCAGCAGCGACCGGGGCTACAATGAGCAGTTCTTC
V: TRBV21-1; D: -; size: -; J: TRBJ1-2; CDR3: CASSKAGQKCYGYTF; DNA: TGTGCCAGCAGCAAAGCGGGACAGAAATGCTATGGCTACACCTTC
V: TRBV2; D: -; size: once; J: TRBJ2-7; CDR3: CASSDGVRSYEQYF; DNA: TGTGCCAGCAGTGACGGGGTAAGATCCTACGAGCAGTACTTC
V: TRBV30; D: -; size: -; J: TRBJ2-7; CDR3: CAWNQGLYEQYF; DNA: TGTGCCTGGAATCAGGGGCTCTACGAGCAGTACTTC
V: TRBV30; D: -; size: -; J: TRBJ2-1; CDR3: CAWSRTGYNNEQFF; DNA: TGTGCCTGGAGTAGGACGGGGTACAACAATGAGCAGTTCTTC
V: TRBV7-9; D: TRBD1; size: -; J: TRBJ2-3; CDR3: CASSPGTVSVDTQYF; DNA: TGTGCCAGCAGTCCAGGGACAGTTTCGGTAGATACGCAGTATTTT
V: TRBV7-6; D: -; size: -; J: TRBJ1-1; CDR3: CASSLVQGMNTEAFF; DNA: TGTGCCAGCAGCTTAGTGCAGGGCATGAACACTGAAGCTTTCTTT
V: TRBV11-3; D: TRBD2; size: -; J: TRBJ2-7; CDR3: CASSPRAGSYEQYF; DNA: TGTGCCAGCAGCCCCCGAGCGGGGTCCTACGAGCAGTACTTC
V: TRBV6-5; D: TRBD2; size: -; J: TRBJ2-1; CDR3: CASSARASGNNEQFF; DNA: TGTGCCAGCAGCGCTAGGGCTAGCGGAAACAATGAGCAGTTCTTC
V: TRBV5-1; D: TRBD1; size: -; J: TRBJ1-1; CDR3: CASSWRTGGGTEAFF; DNA: TGCGCCAGCAGCTGGAGGACAGGAGGAGGCACTGAAGCTTTCTTT
V: TRBV28; D: -; size: -; J: TRBJ1-5; CDR3: CASSYQGINQPQHF; DNA: TGTGCCAGCAGTTACCAGGGGATCAATCAGCCCCAGCATTTT
V: TRBV6-1; D: -; size: -; J: TRBJ1-5; CDR3: CASSEPGNPGNF; DNA: TGTGCCAGCAGTGAACCGGGAAACCCTGGGAATTTT
V: TRBV7-3; D: -; size: -; J: TRBJ2-1; CDR3: CASSFYTNNEQFF; DNA: TGTGCCAGCAGCTTTTATACAAACAATGAGCAGTTCTTC
V: TRBV28; D: TRBD1; size: -; J: TRBJ2-7; CDR3: CASRDTGQLYEQYF; DNA: TGTGCCAGCAGGGATACGGGACAGCTCTACGAGCAGTACTTC
V: TRBV19; D: TRBD2; size: -; J: TRBJ2-1; CDR3: CASRTSGVYNEQFF; DNA: TGTGCCAGTCGGACTAGCGGAGTCTACAATGAGCAGTTCTTC
V: TRBV9; D: -; size: -; J: TRBJ1-6; CDR3: CASSATRQANYNSPLHF; DNA: TGTGCCAGCAGCGCCACTCGACAGGCTAACTATAATTCACCCCTCCACTTT
V: TRBV19; D: TRBD1; size: -; J: TRBJ2-4; CDR3: CASSIRILQGAKNIQYF; DNA: TGTGCCAGTAGTATACGTATCCTACAGGGGGCCAAAAACATTCAGTACTTC
V: TRBV6-5; D: -; size: -; J: TRBJ2-1; CDR3: CASSLTRKSSYNEQFF; DNA: TGTGCCAGCAGTTTAACTAGGAAAAGCTCCTACAATGAGCAGTTCTTC
V: TRBV7-9; D: -; size: -; J: TRBJ2-3; CDR3: CASSPPGVSTDTQYF; DNA: TGTGCCAGCAGCCCCCCCGGGGTTAGCACAGATACGCAGTATTTT
V: TRBV5-4; D: TRBD1; size: -; J: TRBJ1-2; CDR3: CASSFDPGGVYGYTF; DNA: TGTGCCAGCAGCTTTGACCCAGGGGGCGTCTATGGCTACACCTTC
V: TRBV12-5; D: TRBD2; size: -; J: TRBJ2-5; CDR3: CASAPGLAVQETQYF; DNA: TGTGCTAGTGCCCCGGGACTAGCGGTCCAAGAGACCCAGTACTTC
V: TRBV25-1; D: TRBD2; size: -; J: TRBJ2-5; CDR3: CASSELAGEETQYF; DNA: TGTGCCAGCAGCGAACTAGCGGGAGAAGAGACCCAGTACTTC
V: TRBV2; D: TRBD2; size: -; J: TRBJ2-5; CDR3: CASSQGTSRETQYF; DNA: TGTGCCAGCAGCCAGGGGACTAGCCGAGAGACCCAGTACTTC
V: TRBV5-1; D: -; size: few; J: TRBJ1-2; CDR3: CASSLDGNYGYTF; DNA: TGCGCCAGCAGCTTGGACGGTAACTATGGCTACACCTTC
V: TRBV5-1; D: -; size: -; J: TRBJ2-7; CDR3: CASSLASGENYEQYF; DNA: TGCGCCAGCAGCTTGGCGTCGGGAGAAAACTACGAGCAGTACTTC
V: TRBV5-1; D: -; size: -; J: TRBJ2-7; CDR3: CASSLGSGPNEQYF; DNA: TGCGCCAGCAGCTTGGGCTCAGGGCCCAACGAGCAGTACTTC
V: TRBV11-2; D: -; size: few; J: TRBJ2-7; CDR3: CASRSRVWRTYEQYF; DNA: TGTGCCAGCAGATCAAGGGTTTGGCGGACTTACGAGCAGTACTTC
V: TRBV11-3; D: -; size: -; J: TRBJ2-1; CDR3: CASTTSTDPGNEQFF; DNA: TGTGCCAGCACCACGAGTACAGACCCAGGCAATGAGCAGTTCTTC
V: TRBV12-5; D: -; size: -; J: TRBJ1-2; CDR3: CASGPNEGENYGYTF; DNA: TGTGCTAGTGGTCCCAACGAGGGGGAGAACTATGGCTACACCTTC
V: TRBV5-4; D: TRBD1; size: -; J: TRBJ1-3; CDR3: CASSPGTGAGNTIYF; DNA: TGTGCCAGCAGCCCCGGGACAGGGGCCGGAAACACCATATATTTT
V: TRBV10-3; D: TRBD2; size: -; J: TRBJ2-2; CDR3: CAISAVTGLAGGLSTGELFF; DNA: TGTGCCATCAGTGCGGTTACAGGACTAGCGGGAGGTTTGAGCACCGGGGAGCTGTTTTTT
V: TRBV7-9; D: TRBD1; size: once; J: TRBJ2-1; CDR3: CASSFTGGAHNEQFF; DNA: TGTGCCAGCAGCTTCACAGGGGGCGCCCACAATGAGCAGTTCTTC
V: TRBV14; D: -; size: -; J: TRBJ2-7; CDR3: CASSDQEGRPHEQYF; DNA: TGTGCCAGCAGCGACCAGGAGGGCCGTCCTCACGAGCAGTACTTC
V: TRBV28; D: -; size: -; J: TRBJ1-5; CDR3: CASSRRGSAQPQHF; DNA: TGTGCCAGCAGCCGCCGGGGGTCCGCTCAGCCCCAGCATTTT
V: TRBV27; D: -; size: few; J: TRBJ1-4; CDR3: CASRGLANEKLFF; DNA: TGTGCCAGCAGGGGACTCGCTAATGAAAAACTGTTTTTT
V: TRBV11-2; D: -; size: -; J: TRBJ2-4; CDR3: CASSFRTVAKNIQYF; DNA: TGTGCCAGCAGCTTCCGGACTGTAGCCAAAAACATTCAGTACTTC
V: TRBV14; D: TRBD2; size: -; J: TRBJ2-7; CDR3: CASSQNGLAILEQYF; DNA: TGTGCCAGCAGCCAAAATGGACTAGCGATCCTCGAGCAGTACTTC
V: TRBV30; D: TRBD1; size: -; J: TRBJ1-1; CDR3: CATAPGQGNTEAFF; DNA: TGTGCGACGGCCCCGGGACAGGGAAACACTGAAGCTTTCTTT
V: TRBV13; D: -; size: -; J: TRBJ1-1; CDR3: CASSLGQAWAFF; DNA: TGTGCCAGCAGCTTAGGACAGGCGTGGGCTTTCTTT
V: TRBV5-1; D: -; size: once; J: TRBJ2-7; CDR3: CASSLDSPYEQYF; DNA: TGCGCCAGCAGCTTGGACAGCCCCTACGAGCAGTACTTC
V: TRBV4-1; D: TRBD1; size: -; J: TRBJ1-4; CDR3: CASSQRDRDVMMEKLFF; DNA: TGCGCCAGCAGCCAACGGGACAGGGACGTAATGATGGAGAAACTGTTTTTT
V: TRBV28; D: TRBD2; size: -; J: TRBJ2-1; CDR3: CASSLYWGGDSNEQFF; DNA: TGTGCCAGCAGTTTATATTGGGGGGGAGATTCCAATGAGCAGTTCTTC
V: TRBV7-9; D: TRBD1; size: -; J: TRBJ1-2; CDR3: CASSQPPGQGAYGYTF; DNA: TGTGCCAGCAGCCAACCTCCGGGACAGGGGGCCTATGGCTACACCTTC
V: TRBV10-1; D: -; size: -; J: TRBJ2-3; CDR3: CASSEAGTDTQYF; DNA: TGCGCCAGCAGTGAGGCGGGCACAGATACGCAGTATTTT
V: TRBV7-9; D: -; size: -; J: TRBJ2-1; CDR3: CSSSMDRFF; DNA: TGTTCCAGCAGTATGGACAGGTTCTTC
V: TRBV27; D: TRBD1; size: -; J: TRBJ2-7; CDR3: CASSLRGRPDEQYF; DNA: TGTGCCAGCAGTTTAAGGGGGCGCCCTGACGAGCAGTACTTC
V: TRBV18; D: -; size: -; J: TRBJ2-7; CDR3: CASSPQPQGTEQYF; DNA: TGTGCCAGCTCACCTCAACCGCAGGGCACGGAGCAGTACTTC
V: TRBV6-5; D: TRBD1; size: -; J: TRBJ1-6; CDR3: CASSYSTGNYNSPLHF; DNA: TGTGCCAGCAGTTACTCGACAGGGAACTATAATTCACCCCTCCACTTT
V: TRBV10-1; D: -; size: -; J: TRBJ2-7; CDR3: CASSDPGTPDEQYF; DNA: TGCGCCAGCAGTGATCCCGGGACACCCGACGAGCAGTACTTC
V: TRBV28; D: TRBD2; size: -; J: TRBJ2-7; CDR3: CASSLGGGPYEQYF; DNA: TGTGCCAGCAGTTTAGGGGGGGGTCCCTACGAGCAGTACTTC
V: TRBV2; D: -; size: -; J: TRBJ2-3; CDR3: CASSVDRGDTQYF; DNA: TGTGCCAGCAGTGTCGATAGGGGAGATACGCAGTATTTT
V: TRBV29-1; D: TRBD2; size: -; J: TRBJ2-7; CDR3: CSVDRRGNYEQYF; DNA: TGCAGCGTTGATCGGCGGGGGAACTACGAGCAGTACTTC
V: TRBV28; D: -; size: -; J: TRBJ2-1; CDR3: CASSLSSYNEQFF; DNA: TGTGCCAGCAGTTTGAGCTCCTACAATGAGCAGTTCTTC
V: TRBV27; D: -; size: -; J: TRBJ1-1; CDR3: CASSLSSEGNTEAFF; DNA: TGTGCCAGCAGTTTATCGTCGGAGGGGAACACTGAAGCTTTCTTT